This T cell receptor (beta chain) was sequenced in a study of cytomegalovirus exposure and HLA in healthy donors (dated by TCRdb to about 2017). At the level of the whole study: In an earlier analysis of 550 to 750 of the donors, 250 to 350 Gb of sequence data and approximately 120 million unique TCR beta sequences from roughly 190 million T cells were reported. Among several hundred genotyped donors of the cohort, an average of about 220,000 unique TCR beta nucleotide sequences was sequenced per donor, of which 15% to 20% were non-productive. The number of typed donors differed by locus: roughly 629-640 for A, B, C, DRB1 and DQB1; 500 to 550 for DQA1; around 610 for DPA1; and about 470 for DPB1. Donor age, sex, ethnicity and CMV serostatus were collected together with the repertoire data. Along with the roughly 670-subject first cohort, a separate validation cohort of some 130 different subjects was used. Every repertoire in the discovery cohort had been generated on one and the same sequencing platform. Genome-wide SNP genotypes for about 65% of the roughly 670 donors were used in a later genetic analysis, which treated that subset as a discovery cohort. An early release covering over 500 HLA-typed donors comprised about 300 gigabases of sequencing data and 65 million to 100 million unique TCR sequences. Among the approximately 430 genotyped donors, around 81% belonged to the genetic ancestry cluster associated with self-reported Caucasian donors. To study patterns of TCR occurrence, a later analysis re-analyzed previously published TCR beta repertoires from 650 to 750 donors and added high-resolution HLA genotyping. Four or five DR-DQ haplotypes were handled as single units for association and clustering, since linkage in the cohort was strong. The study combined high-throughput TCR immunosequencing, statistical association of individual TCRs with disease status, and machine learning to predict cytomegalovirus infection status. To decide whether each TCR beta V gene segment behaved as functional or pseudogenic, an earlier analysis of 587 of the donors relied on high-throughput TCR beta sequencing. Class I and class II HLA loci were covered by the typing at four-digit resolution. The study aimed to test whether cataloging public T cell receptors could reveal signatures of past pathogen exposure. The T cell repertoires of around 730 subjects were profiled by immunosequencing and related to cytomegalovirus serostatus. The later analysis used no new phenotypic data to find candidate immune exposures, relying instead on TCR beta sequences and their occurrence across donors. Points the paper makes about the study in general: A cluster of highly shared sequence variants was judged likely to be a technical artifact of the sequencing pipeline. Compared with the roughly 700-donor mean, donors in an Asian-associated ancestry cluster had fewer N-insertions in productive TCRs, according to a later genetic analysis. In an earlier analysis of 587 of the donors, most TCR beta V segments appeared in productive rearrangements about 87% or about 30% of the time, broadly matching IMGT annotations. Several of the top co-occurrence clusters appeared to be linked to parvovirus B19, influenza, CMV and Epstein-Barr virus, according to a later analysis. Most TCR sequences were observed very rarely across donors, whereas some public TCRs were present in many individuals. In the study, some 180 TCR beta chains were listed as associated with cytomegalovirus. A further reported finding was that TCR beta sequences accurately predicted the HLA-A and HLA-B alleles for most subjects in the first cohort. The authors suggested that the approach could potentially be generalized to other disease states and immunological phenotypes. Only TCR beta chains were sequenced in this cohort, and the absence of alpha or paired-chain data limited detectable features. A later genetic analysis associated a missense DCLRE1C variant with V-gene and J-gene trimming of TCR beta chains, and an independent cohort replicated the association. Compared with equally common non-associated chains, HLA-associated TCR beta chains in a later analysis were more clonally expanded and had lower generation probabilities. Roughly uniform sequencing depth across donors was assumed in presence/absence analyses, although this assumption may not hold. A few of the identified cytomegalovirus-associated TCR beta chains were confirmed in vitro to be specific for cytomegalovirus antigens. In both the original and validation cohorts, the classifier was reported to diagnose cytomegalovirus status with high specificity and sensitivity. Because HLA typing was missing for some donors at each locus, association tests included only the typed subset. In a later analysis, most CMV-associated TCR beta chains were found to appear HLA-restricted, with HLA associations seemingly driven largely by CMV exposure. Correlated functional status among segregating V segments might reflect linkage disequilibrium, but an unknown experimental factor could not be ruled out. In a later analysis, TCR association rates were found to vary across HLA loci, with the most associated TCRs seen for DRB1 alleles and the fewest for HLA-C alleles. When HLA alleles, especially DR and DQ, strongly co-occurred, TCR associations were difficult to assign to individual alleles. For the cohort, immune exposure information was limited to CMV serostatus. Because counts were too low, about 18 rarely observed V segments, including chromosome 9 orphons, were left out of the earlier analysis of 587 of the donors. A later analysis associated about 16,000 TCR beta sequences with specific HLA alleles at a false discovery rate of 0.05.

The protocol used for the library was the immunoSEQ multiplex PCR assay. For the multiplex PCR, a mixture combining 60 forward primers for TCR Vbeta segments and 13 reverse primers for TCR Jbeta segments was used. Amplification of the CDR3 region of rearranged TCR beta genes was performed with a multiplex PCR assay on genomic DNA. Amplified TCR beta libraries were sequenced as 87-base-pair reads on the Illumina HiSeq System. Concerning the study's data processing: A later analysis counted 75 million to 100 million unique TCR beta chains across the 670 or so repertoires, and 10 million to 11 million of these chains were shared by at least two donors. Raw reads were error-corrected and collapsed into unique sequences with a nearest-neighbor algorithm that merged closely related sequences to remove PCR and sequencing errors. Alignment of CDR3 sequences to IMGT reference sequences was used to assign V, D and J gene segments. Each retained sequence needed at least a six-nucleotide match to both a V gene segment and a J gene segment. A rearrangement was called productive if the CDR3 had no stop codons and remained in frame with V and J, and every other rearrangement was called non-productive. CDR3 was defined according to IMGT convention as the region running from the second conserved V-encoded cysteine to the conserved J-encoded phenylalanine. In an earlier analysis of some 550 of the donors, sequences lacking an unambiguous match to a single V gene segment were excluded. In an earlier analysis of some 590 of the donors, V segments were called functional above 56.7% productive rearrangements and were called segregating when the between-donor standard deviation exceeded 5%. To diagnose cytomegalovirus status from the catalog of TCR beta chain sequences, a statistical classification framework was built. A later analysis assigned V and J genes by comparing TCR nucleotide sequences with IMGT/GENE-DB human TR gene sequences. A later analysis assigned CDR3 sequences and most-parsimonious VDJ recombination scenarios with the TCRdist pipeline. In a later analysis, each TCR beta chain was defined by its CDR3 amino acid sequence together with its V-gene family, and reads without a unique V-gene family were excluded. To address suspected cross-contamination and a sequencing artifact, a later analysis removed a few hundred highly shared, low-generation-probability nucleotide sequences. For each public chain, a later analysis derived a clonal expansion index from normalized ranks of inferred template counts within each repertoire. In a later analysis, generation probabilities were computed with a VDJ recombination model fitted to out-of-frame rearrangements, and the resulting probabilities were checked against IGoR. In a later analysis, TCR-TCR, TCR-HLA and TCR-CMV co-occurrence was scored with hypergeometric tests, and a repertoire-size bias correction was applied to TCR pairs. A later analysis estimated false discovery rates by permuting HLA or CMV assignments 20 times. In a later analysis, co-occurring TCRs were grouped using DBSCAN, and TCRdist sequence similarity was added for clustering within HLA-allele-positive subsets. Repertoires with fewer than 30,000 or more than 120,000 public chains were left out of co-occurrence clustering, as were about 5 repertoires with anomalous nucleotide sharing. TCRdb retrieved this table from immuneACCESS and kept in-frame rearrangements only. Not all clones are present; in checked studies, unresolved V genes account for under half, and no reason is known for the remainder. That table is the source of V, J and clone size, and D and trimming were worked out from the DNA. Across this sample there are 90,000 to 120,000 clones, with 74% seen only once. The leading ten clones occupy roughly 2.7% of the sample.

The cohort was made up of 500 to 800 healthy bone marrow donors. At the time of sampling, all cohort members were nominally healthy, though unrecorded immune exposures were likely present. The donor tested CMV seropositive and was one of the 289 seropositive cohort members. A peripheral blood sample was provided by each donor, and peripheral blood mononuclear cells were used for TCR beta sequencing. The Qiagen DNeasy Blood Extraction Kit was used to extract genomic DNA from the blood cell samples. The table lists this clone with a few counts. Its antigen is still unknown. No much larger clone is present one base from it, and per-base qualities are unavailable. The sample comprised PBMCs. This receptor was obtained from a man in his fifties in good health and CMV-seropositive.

The CDR3 sequence is CASSEGLAGHYF. Here is the DNA: TGTGCCAGCAGTGAAGGACTAGCGGGCCATTACTTC. The rearranged chain carries TRBV6-1 and TRBJ2-5; 10 central nucleotides agree with TRBD2. V is trimmed back by 1 base and J by 14 bases, and the junction contains 4 bases that no gene match accounts for. The CDR3 measures 12 amino acids from cysteine to phenylalanine. The only DNA kept is the CDR3, 36 bases in frame from the first base. The germline V gene sets CDR1 to MNHNS and CDR2 to SASEGT.